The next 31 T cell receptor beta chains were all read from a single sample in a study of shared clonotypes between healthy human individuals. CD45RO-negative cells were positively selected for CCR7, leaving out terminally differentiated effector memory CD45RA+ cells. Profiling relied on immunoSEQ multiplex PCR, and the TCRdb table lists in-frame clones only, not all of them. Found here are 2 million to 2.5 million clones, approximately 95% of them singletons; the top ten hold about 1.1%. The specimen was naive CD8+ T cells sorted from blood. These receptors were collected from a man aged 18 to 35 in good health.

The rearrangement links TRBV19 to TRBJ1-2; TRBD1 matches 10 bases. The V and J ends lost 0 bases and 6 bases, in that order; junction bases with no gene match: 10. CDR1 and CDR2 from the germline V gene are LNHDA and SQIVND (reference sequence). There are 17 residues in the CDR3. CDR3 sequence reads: CASSIDHSSGQGDGYTF. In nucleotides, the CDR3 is TGTGCCAGTAGTATAGATCATTCTTCAGGACAGGGGGATGGCTACACCTTC.

CDR3 residues: CASSELGTIYGYTF. The DNA of the CDR3 is TGTGCCAGCAGTGAATTGGGGACAATTTATGGCTACACCTTC. The chain employs TRBV6-1 and TRBJ1-2; maybe TRBD1 (6 bases). The ends were cut back, 2 bases at V and 5 bases at J, with 12 bases in the middle. Per the germline V gene, CDR1 is MNHNS and CDR2 is SASEGT. The CDR3 contains 14 residues.

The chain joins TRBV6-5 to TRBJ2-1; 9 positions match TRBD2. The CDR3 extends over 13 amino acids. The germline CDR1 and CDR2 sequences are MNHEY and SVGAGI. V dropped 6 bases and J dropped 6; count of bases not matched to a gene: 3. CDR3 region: CASRGSGSNEQFF. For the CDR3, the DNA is TGTGCCAGCAGGGGTAGCGGGAGCAATGAGCAGTTCTTC.

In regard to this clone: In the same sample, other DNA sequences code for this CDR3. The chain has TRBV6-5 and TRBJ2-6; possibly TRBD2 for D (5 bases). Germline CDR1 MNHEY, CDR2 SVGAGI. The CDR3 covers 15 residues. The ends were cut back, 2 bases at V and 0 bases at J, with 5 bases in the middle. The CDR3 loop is CASSYRGSGANVLTF. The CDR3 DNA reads TGTGCCAGCAGTTACCGGGGCTCTGGGGCCAACGTCCTGACTTTC.

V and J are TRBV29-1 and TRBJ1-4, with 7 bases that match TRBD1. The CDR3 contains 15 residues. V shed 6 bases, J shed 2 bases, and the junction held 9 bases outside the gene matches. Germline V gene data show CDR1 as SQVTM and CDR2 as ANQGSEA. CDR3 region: CSVASRGATNEKLFF. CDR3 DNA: TGCAGCGTGGCGAGCAGGGGGGCGACTAATGAAAAACTGTTTTTT.

The CDR3 nucleotides are TGTGCCAGCAGCTTATTCAGCGGGGATAATTCACCCCTCCACTTT. The encoded protein is CASSLFSGDNSPLHF. The V and J genes are TRBV7-9 and TRBJ1-6; D ambiguous. The CDR3 covers 15 residues. Germline V CDR1 and CDR2: SEHNR, FQNEAQ (reference sequence). V was trimmed by 2 bases and J by 5 bases, leaving 10 bases between them.

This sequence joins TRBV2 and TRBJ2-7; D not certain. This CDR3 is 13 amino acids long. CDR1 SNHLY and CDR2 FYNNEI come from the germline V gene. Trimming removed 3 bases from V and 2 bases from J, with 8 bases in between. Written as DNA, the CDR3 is TGTGCCAGCAGTGATGGATCCACCTACGAGCAGTACTTC. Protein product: CASSDGSTYEQYF. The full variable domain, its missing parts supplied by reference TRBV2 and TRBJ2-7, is EPEVTQTPSHQVTQMGQEVILRCVPISNHLYFYWYRQILGQKVEFLVSFYNNEISEKSEIFDDQFSVERPDGSNFTLKIRSTKLEDSAMYFCASSDGSTYEQYFGPGTRLTVT.

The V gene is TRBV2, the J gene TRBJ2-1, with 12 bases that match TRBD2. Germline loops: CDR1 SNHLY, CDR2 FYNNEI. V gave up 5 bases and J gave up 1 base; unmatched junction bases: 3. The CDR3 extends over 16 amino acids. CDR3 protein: CASSWTSGASYNEQFF. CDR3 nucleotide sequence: TGTGCCAGCAGTTGGACTAGCGGGGCTTCCTACAATGAGCAGTTCTTC.

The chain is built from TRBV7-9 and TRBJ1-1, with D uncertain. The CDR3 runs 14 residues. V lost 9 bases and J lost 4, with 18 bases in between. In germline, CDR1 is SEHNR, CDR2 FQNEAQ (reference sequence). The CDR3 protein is CASVSPGGSTEAFF. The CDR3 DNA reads TGTGCCAGTGTCTCGCCGGGCGGGAGCACTGAAGCTTTCTTT.

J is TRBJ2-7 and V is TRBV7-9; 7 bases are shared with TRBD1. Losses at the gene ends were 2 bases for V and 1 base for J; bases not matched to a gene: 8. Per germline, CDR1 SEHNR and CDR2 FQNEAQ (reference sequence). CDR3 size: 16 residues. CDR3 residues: CASSLIPTGVSYEQYF. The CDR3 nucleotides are TGTGCCAGCAGCTTAATCCCTACAGGGGTATCCTACGAGCAGTACTTC. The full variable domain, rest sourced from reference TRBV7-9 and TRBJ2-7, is DTGVSQNPRHKITKRGQNVTFRCDPISEHNRLYWYRQTLGQGPEFLTYFQNEAQLEKSRLLSDRFSAERPKGSFSTLEIQRTEQGDSAMYLCASSLIPTGVSYEQYFGPGTRLTVT.

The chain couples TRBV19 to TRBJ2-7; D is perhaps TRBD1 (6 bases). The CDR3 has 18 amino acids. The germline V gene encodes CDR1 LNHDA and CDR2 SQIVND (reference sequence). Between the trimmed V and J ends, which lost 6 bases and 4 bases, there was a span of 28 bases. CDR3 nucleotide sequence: TGTGCCAGTAGACCGCACAGGGCATCGATATCAAAGGATTACGAGCAGTACTTC. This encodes CASRPHRASISKDYEQYF.

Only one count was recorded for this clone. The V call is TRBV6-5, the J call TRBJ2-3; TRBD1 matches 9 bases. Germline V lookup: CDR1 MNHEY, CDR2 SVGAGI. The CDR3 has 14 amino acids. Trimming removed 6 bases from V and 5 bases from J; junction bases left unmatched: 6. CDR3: CASRSGQGIDTQYF. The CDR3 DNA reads TGTGCCAGCAGGTCAGGACAGGGGATAGATACGCAGTATTTT.

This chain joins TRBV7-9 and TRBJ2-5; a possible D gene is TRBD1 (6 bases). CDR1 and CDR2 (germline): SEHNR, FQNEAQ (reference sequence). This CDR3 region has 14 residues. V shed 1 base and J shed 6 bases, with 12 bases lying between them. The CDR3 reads CASSLGGGSKTQYF. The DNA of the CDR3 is TGTGCCAGCAGCTTAGGAGGGGGAAGCAAGACCCAGTACTTC.

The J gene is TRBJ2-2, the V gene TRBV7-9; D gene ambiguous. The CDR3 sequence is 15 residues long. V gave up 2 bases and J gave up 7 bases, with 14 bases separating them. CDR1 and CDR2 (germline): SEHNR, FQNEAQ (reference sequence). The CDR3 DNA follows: TGTGCCAGCAGCTTATATGACCTTATGGGCGGGGAGCTGTTTTTT. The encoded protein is CASSLYDLMGGELFF.

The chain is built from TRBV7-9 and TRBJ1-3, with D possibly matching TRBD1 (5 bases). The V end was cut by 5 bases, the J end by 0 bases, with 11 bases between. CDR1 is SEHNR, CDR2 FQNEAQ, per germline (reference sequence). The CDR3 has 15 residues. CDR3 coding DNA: TGTGCCAGCAGCATTAGCGGGGCCTCTGGAAACACCATATATTTT. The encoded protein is CASSISGASGNTIYF.

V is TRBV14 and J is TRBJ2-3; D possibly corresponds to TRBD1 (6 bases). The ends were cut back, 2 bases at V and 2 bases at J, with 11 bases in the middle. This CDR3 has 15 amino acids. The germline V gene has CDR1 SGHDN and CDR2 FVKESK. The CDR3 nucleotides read TGTGCCAGCAGCCAACGTGACAGGTACACAGATACGCAGTATTTT. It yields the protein CASSQRDRYTDTQYF. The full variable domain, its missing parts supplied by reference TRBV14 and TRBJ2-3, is EAGVTQFPSHSVIEKGQTVTLRCDPISGHDNLYWYRRVMGKEIKFLLHFVKESKQDESGMPNNRFLAERTGGTYSTLKVQPAELEDSGVYFCASSQRDRYTDTQYFGPGTRLTVL.

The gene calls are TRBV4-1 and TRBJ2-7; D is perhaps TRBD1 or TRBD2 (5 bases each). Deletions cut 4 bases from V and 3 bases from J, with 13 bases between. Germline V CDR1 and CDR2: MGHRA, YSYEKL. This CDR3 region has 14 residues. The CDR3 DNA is TGCGCCAGCAGCCCTTGGGACCGTGGCTACGAGCAGTACTTC. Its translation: CASSPWDRGYEQYF.

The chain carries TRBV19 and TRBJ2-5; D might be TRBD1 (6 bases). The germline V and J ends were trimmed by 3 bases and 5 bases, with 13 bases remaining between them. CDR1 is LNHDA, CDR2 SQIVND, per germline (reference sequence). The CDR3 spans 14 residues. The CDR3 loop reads CASSMNRAAETQYF. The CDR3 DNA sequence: TGTGCCAGTAGTATGAACAGGGCGGCGGAGACCCAGTACTTC.

Here the CDR3 DNA reads TGTGCCAGCAGCTTCGGGACAGGACCCTACGAGCAGTACTTC. Protein product: CASSFGTGPYEQYF. The J gene is TRBJ2-7, the V gene TRBV5-8; TRBD1 matches at 8 bases. This CDR3 has 14 residues. The germline V gene encodes CDR1 SGHTS and CDR2 YDEGEE. After removal of 2 bases from V and 2 bases from J, the junction contained 3 bases not matched to a gene.

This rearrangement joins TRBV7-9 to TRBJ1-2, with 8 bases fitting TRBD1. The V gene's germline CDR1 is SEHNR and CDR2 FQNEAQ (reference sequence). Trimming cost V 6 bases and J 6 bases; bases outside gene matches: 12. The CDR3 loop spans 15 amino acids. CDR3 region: CASSGLDRAPHGYTF. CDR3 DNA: TGTGCCAGCAGTGGACTGGACAGGGCGCCTCATGGCTACACCTTC.

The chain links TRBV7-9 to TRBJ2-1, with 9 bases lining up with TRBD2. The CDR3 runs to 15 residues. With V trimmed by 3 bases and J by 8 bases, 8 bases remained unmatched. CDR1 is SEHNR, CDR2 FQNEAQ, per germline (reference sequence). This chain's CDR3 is CASSLLAGVFDEQFF. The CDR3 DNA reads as TGTGCCAGCAGCTTGTTAGCGGGAGTTTTCGATGAGCAGTTCTTC.

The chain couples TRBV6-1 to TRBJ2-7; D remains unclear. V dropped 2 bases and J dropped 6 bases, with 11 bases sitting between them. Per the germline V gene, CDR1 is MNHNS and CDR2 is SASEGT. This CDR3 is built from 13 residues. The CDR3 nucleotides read TGTGCCAGCAGTGAAACGGGTTTGAGCGAGCAGTACTTC. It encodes CASSETGLSEQYF.

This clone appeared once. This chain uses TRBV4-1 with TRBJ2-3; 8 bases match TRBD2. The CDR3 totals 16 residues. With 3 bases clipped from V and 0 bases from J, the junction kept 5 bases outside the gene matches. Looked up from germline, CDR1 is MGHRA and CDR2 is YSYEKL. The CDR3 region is CASSHESGSSTDTQYF. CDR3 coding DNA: TGCGCCAGCAGCCACGAAAGCGGGAGTAGCACAGATACGCAGTATTTT.

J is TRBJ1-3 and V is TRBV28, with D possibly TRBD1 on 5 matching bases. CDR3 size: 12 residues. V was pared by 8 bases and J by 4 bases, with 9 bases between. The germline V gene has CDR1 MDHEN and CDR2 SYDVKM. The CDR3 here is CASGGWGNTIYF. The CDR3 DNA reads TGTGCCAGCGGGGGTTGGGGAAACACCATATATTTT.

CDR3 residues: CASSYTAGGLTYEQYF. The DNA for the CDR3 is TGTGCCAGCAGTTACACCGCGGGAGGACTCACCTACGAGCAGTACTTC. The chain has TRBV6-5 and TRBJ2-7, with 8 positions matching TRBD2. This CDR3 region has 16 residues. Germline loops: CDR1 MNHEY, CDR2 SVGAGI. Trimming cost V 2 bases and J 2 bases; bases outside gene matches: 8.

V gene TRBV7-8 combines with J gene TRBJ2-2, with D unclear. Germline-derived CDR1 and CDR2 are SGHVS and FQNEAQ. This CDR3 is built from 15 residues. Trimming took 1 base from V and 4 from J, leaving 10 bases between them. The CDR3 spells CASSLEPRPTGELFF. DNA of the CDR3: TGTGCCAGCAGCTTAGAGCCCAGGCCCACCGGGGAGCTGTTTTTT.

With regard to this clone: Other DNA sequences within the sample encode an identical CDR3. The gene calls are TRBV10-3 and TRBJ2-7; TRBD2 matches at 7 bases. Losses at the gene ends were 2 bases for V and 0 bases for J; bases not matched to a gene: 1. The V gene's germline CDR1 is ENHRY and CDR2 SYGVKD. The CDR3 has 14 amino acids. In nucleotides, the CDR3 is TGTGCCATCAGTGAGACTAGCGTCTCCTACGAGCAGTACTTC. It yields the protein CAISETSVSYEQYF.

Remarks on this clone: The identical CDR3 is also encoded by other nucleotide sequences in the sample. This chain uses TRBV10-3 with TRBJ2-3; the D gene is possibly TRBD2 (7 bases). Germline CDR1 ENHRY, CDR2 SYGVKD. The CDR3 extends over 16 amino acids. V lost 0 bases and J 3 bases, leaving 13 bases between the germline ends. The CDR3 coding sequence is TGTGCCATCAGTGAGTCGTCGGGGGGCGAGACAGATACGCAGTATTTT. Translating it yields CAISESSGGETDTQYF.

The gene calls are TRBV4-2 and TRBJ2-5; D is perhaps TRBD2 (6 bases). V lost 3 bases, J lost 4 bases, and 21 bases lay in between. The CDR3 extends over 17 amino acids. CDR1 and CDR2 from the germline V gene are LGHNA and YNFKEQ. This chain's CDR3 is CASSQGRLAGLVETQYF. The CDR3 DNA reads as TGTGCCAGCAGCCAGGGCCGACTGGCGGGGCTGGTAGAGACCCAGTACTTC.

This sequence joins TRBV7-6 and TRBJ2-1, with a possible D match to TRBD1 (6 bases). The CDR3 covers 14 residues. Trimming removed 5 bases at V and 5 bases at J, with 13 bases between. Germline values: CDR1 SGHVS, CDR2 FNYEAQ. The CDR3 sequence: CASSLGTFNNEQFF. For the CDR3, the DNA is TGTGCCAGCAGCCTAGGGACATTTAACAATGAGCAGTTCTTC.

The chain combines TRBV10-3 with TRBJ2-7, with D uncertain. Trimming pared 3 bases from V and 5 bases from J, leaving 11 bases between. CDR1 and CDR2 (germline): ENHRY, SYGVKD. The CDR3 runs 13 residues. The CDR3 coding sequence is TGTGCCATCAGTGAAACGGCCGGTAACGAGCAGTACTTC. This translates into CAISETAGNEQYF.